This T cell receptor beta chain was documented in a study of cytomegalovirus exposure and HLA in healthy donors. Turning to the study itself: One earlier analysis, a look at 180 million or so T cells, found some 100 million unique TCR beta sequences.

Primers: 60 Vbeta forward and 13 Jbeta reverse. In the authors' methods: In a later analysis, the count reached 75 million to 90 million unique TCR beta chains, with approximately 11 million shared. Sequenced by immunoSEQ multiplex PCR; TCRdb stores in-frame clones only, minus some. V and J calls and clone size follow that table, whereas D and trimming were derived from the DNA. This table holds approximately 110,000 clones, around 15% found once. The clonotype comes from a female donor in good health and CMV-seronegative. Sequenced input: PBMCs.

In DNA, the CDR3 is TGTGCCAGCAATCCGGTCCCGGGACAGGGAAACAATGAGCAGTTCTTC. Translating it yields CASNPVPGQGNNEQFF. The rearrangement uses TRBV6-6 and TRBJ2-1; 9 positions match TRBD1. The V gene end was trimmed by 7 bases and the J gene end by 5 bases; junction bases not matched to a gene: 12. Looked up from germline, CDR1 is MNHNY and CDR2 is SVGAGI (reference sequence). This CDR3 has 16 residues.